The T cell receptor beta chain described here comes from a study of shared clonotypes between healthy human individuals. Some clones are missing from TCRdb's copy, which holds only in-frame ones; the method was immunoSEQ multiplex PCR. The sample yields roughly 2 million clones, about 95% seen once. Naive CD8 cells were CD45RO-negative, positively selected for CCR7, excluding terminally differentiated effector memory CD45RA+ cells. Germline-derived CDR1 and CDR2 are SGHRS and YFSETQ. V trimming: 2 bases; J trimming: 5 bases; junction bases outside the gene matches: 3. This CDR3 region has 15 residues.

The V gene is TRBV5-1, the J gene TRBJ2-2; TRBD2 matches at 10 bases. Specimen: naive CD8+ T cells sorted from blood. The clonotype originates from a man aged 18 to 29 in good health. CDR3 sequence (DNA): TGCGCCAGCAGCTTAGCGGGAGGGGAGACCGGGGAGCTGTTTTTT. Protein sequence: CASSLAGGETGELFF.